These 21 T cell receptor beta chains share one sample of origin, sequenced in a study of shared clonotypes between healthy human individuals. TCRdb's copy holds only in-frame clones and misses some; the assay was immunoSEQ multiplex PCR. The table includes a few million clones, around 90% detected once. Source material: naive CD4+ T cells from PBMCs. This sample's subset: CD45RA+ positively selected. The receptors come from a man younger than 30 in good health. Some clones in this sample may be carry-over from other donors' samples.

Of note for this clone: Other DNA sequences in this sample translate to the same CDR3. The chain carries TRBV19 and TRBJ1-1; D may be TRBD1 (5 bases). Trimming shortened V by 4 bases and J by 1 base, and 7 bases separated the two germline ends. Germline assignment: CDR1 LNHDA and CDR2 SQIVND (reference sequence). The CDR3 loop spans 13 amino acids. Here the CDR3 DNA reads TGTGCCAGTAGTACCACAGGGAACACTGAAGCTTTCTTT. The encoded protein is CASSTTGNTEAFF.

The chain carries TRBV9 and TRBJ1-2; 8 bases align to TRBD1. CDR3 length: 13 amino acids. V gave up 0 bases and J gave up 8 bases; unmatched junction bases: 3. Germline CDR1 SGDLS, CDR2 YYNGEE. The CDR3 here is CASSVGTGLGYTF. The CDR3 DNA sequence: TGTGCCAGCAGCGTAGGGACAGGGTTGGGCTACACCTTC.

The chain carries TRBV27 and TRBJ1-4; D is uncertain. The V gene's germline CDR1 is MNHEY and CDR2 SMNVEV (reference sequence). The CDR3 contains 16 residues. The ends were cut back, 0 bases at V and 0 bases at J, with 8 bases in the middle. The CDR3 sequence: CASSLSRHPTNEKLFF. In DNA, the CDR3 is TGTGCCAGCAGTTTATCCAGGCACCCAACTAATGAAAAACTGTTTTTT.

V and J are TRBV29-1 and TRBJ2-3; 9 bases are a match to TRBD2. V shed 7 bases, J shed 1 base, and the junction held 6 bases outside the gene matches. The CDR3 sequence is 14 residues long. CDR1 SQVTM and CDR2 ANQGSEA come from the germline V gene. CDR3 sequence: CSGVTSGGTDTQYF. As DNA, the CDR3 is TGCAGCGGGGTGACTAGCGGTGGCACAGATACGCAGTATTTT.

V and J are TRBV5-1 and TRBJ2-7; D is possibly TRBD2 (6 bases). The CDR3 consists of 14 residues. Trimming took off 0 bases at V and 6 bases at J, with 13 bases between the two ends. Germline values: CDR1 SGHRS, CDR2 YFSETQ. CDR3 DNA sequence: TGCGCCAGCAGCTTGGGGGGCGGGACGGGCGAGCAGTACTTC. Its translation: CASSLGGGTGEQYF.

This clone has a single count. The rearrangement joins TRBV6-1 to TRBJ1-2, with 8 bases fitting TRBD1. The CDR3 is 15 amino acids. Trimming cost V 6 bases and J 3 bases; bases outside gene matches: 9. Germline V CDR1 and CDR2: MNHNS, SASEGT. The CDR3 is CASRSQGTGYYGYTF. The CDR3 region has the DNA TGTGCCAGCAGGTCACAAGGGACAGGCTACTATGGCTACACCTTC.

The chain is built from TRBV7-8 and TRBJ1-4; unclear D gene. Trimming removed 3 bases from V and 5 bases from J, with 16 bases in between. The germline V gene encodes CDR1 SGHVS and CDR2 FQNEAQ. The CDR3 spans 16 residues. CDR3 region: CASSFLHGPPNEKLFF. The CDR3 coding sequence is TGTGCCAGCAGCTTTCTACACGGGCCTCCCAATGAAAAACTGTTTTTT.

The CDR3, as DNA: TGTGCCAGCAGTTTAGGCAGCACGAACACTGAAGCTTTCTTT. Translating it yields CASSLGSTNTEAFF. This chain joins TRBV28 and TRBJ1-1; no clear D. V shed 2 bases and J shed 1 base, with 8 bases lying between them. Germline CDR1 reads MDHEN; CDR2 reads SYDVKM. This CDR3 has 14 amino acids.

The gene calls are TRBV4-1 and TRBJ1-2; D remains ambiguous. Germline CDR1 and CDR2: MGHRA and YSYEKL. CDR3 length: 15 amino acids. Trimming took off 5 bases at V and 2 bases at J, with 15 bases between the two ends. The CDR3 nucleotides read TGCGCCAGCAGCTCCCGACCCGGGGAGAACTATGGCTACACCTTC. The encoded protein is CASSSRPGENYGYTF.

As to this clone: The same CDR3 is also encoded by other DNA sequences in this sample. J is TRBJ2-1 and V is TRBV7-3; D is undetermined. V was cut by 1 base and J by 7 bases, with 8 bases left in between. CDR1 and CDR2 (germline): SGHTA, FQGTGA. The CDR3 runs to 13 residues. The CDR3 sequence: CASSLSGRNEQFF. The CDR3 DNA follows: TGTGCCAGCAGCTTAAGCGGTAGGAATGAGCAGTTCTTC.

The chain carries TRBV7-9 and TRBJ1-1; 8 positions agree with TRBD1. V was pared by 1 base and J by 3 bases, with 4 bases of the junction left unmatched. CDR3 length: 15 residues. The germline gives CDR1 SEHNR, CDR2 FQNEAQ (reference sequence). The CDR3 DNA sequence: TGTGCCAGCAGCTTAGGGACAGGGTCTTACACTGAAGCTTTCTTT. Amino acid sequence: CASSLGTGSYTEAFF.

The DNA of the CDR3 is TGTGCCAGCTCCCTGGGGGGGAGGGCCCGCGGGACCCAGTACTTC. It translates to CASSLGGRARGTQYF. This chain connects TRBV19 to TRBJ2-5, with 7 nucleotides matching TRBD2. Germline trimming cut 9 bases from V and 7 bases from J; bases unmatched to any gene: 17. In germline, CDR1 is LNHDA, CDR2 SQIVND (reference sequence). This CDR3 is built from 15 residues.

In DNA, the CDR3 is TGTGCCAGCAGCTTAGCGAGGGCAGACAGGGCTGCTTTCTTT. Protein: CASSLARADRAAFF. The rearrangement uses TRBV7-9 and TRBJ1-1, with TRBD1 matching 7 bases. Trimming cost V 0 bases and J 11 bases; bases outside gene matches: 9. Germline V lookup: CDR1 SEHNR, CDR2 FQNEAQ (reference sequence). The CDR3 runs to 14 residues. Looking up the rest from reference TRBV7-9 and TRBJ1-1 gives the full variable domain: DTGVSQNPRHKITKRGQNVTFRCDPISEHNRLYWYRQTLGQGPEFLTYFQNEAQLEKSRLLSDRFSAERPKGSFSTLEIQRTEQGDSAMYLCASSLARADRAAFFGQGTRLTVV.

Here the CDR3 DNA reads TGTGCCAGCAGCTTACCTCGGGGGGGAGCCTACGAGCAGTACTTC. This encodes CASSLPRGGAYEQYF. V gene TRBV7-2 combines with J gene TRBJ2-7, with 8 bases fitting TRBD2. Germline values: CDR1 SGHTA, CDR2 FQGNSA. The CDR3 has 15 amino acids. V lost 2 bases and J lost 2; bases outside the gene matches: 5. The full variable domain, rest sourced from reference TRBV7-2 and TRBJ2-7, is GAGVSQSPSNKVTEKGKDVELRCDPISGHTALYWYRQSLGQGLEFLIYFQGNSAPDKSGLPSDRFSAERTGGSVSTLTIQRTQQEDSAVYLCASSLPRGGAYEQYFGPGTRLTVT.

The genes are TRBV18 and TRBJ2-2; D tentatively fits TRBD1 or TRBD2 (5 bases each). Germline V CDR1 and CDR2: KGHSH, LQKENI. This CDR3 contains 14 residues. V lost 3 bases to trimming and J lost 4 bases, with 9 bases between them. The CDR3 protein is CASSPPGPTGELFF. For the CDR3, the DNA is TGTGCCAGCTCACCGCCGGGGCCCACCGGGGAGCTGTTTTTT. The variable domain in full, with the rest retrieved from reference TRBV18 and TRBJ2-2, is NAGVMQNPRHLVRRRGQEARLRCSPMKGHSHVYWYRQLPEEGLKFMVYLQKENIIDESGMPKERFSAEFPKEGPSILRIQQVVRGDSAAYFCASSPPGPTGELFFGEGSRLTVL.

The V gene is TRBV7-6, the J gene TRBJ2-7; TRBD2 matches 9 bases. CDR3 length: 17 residues. From germline, CDR1 is SGHVS and CDR2 FNYEAQ. The ends lost 1 base at V and 1 base at J; junction bases unmatched: 8. The CDR3 coding sequence is TGTGCCAGCAGCTTAGATGCCAGCGGGAGGAGGTCCTACGAGCAGTACTTC. It specifies CASSLDASGRRSYEQYF.

V gene TRBV9 combines with J gene TRBJ2-1, with 7 bases matching TRBD1. Germline V gives CDR1 SGDLS, CDR2 YYNGEE. The CDR3 has 15 amino acids. J gave up 3 bases and V 4 bases, and 7 bases lay outside the gene matches. The CDR3 region has the DNA TGTGCCAGCAGCACGCAGGGACAGAACTACAATGAGCAGTTCTTC. This gives the protein CASSTQGQNYNEQFF. Based on the CDR3 plus reference TRBV9 and TRBJ2-1, the full variable domain is DSGVTQTPKHLITATGQRVTLRCSPRSGDLSVYWYQQSLDQGLQFLIQYYNGEERAKGNILERFSAQQFPDLHSELNLSSLELGDSALYFCASSTQGQNYNEQFFGPGTRLTVL.

The chain employs TRBV12-5 and TRBJ2-3, with 15 bases aligning to TRBD2. The CDR3 runs 17 residues. CDR1 LGHNT and CDR2 FRNRAP come from the germline V gene. The V segment lost 5 bases and the J segment 6 bases; nucleotides outside the gene matches: 9. In DNA, the CDR3 is TGTGCTAGTGGTCTAGGACTAGCGGGAGGGGGAGTTGATACGCAGTATTTT. Amino acids: CASGLGLAGGGVDTQYF.

The chain has TRBV19 and TRBJ1-1; possibly TRBD1 for D (6 bases). The germline V and J ends were trimmed by 3 bases and 2 bases, with 13 bases remaining between them. Germline V gene sequence: CDR1 LNHDA, CDR2 SQIVND (reference sequence). This CDR3 is built from 15 residues. CDR3 sequence (DNA): TGTGCCAGTAGTATGGACGGGGGGCGTAACACTGAAGCTTTCTTT. Translating it yields CASSMDGGRNTEAFF.

This chain links TRBV2 with TRBJ2-7, with D possibly TRBD1 on 5 matching bases. V was trimmed by 5 bases and J by 0 bases, leaving 14 bases between them. The germline CDR1 and CDR2 sequences are SNHLY and FYNNEI. The CDR3 runs 15 residues. Here the CDR3 reads CASSTDMRTSYEQYF. CDR3 sequence (DNA): TGTGCCAGCAGTACGGACATGAGGACCTCCTACGAGCAGTACTTC.

The CDR3 nucleotides are TGCGCCAGCAGCCAAGATCCCCCCCCCTTATTGAGCTCCTACAATGAGCAGTTCTTC. Its translation is CASSQDPPPLLSSYNEQFF. The chain has TRBV4-1 and TRBJ2-1; D gene unclear. Trimming removed 0 bases at V and 0 bases at J, with 18 bases between. The CDR3 is 19 amino acids. CDR1 and CDR2 (germline): MGHRA, YSYEKL.